This record concerns one T cell receptor beta chain sequence. This clone occurred a few times. What antigen it recognizes has not been identified. Base qualities are not at hand, and no much larger clone is one base apart. The data belong to a study of beta chain features in type 1 diabetes listed by TCRdb under 2018. Broadly, across the study: Mean age, gender distribution, total cell number and subset yield were not different between patients and healthy donors. Across all samples, around 99 million sorted cells were examined, and cell number per subset correlated strongly with RNA yield. In the study, TCRB repertoires of sorted circulating CD4+ T cell subsets from recently diagnosed type 1 diabetes patients were compared with those of matched healthy donors. Whereas all 30 or so donors provided naive and central memory subsets, regulatory and stem cell-like memory subsets were isolated from just 8 patients and roughly 8 healthy donors. Points the paper makes about the study in general: Only small numbers of individuals were included in the HLA sub-analyses, which left unresolved whether HLA type had any influence on TCRB rearrangement. Patients with type 1 diabetes made fewer insertions and deleted more nucleotides at VDJ recombination sites, implying thymic rearrangement abnormalities. Because cDNA was sequenced instead of genomic DNA, activated cells with high expression could be over-represented, although the groups did not differ in activation or CD3 levels. Type 1 diabetes patients showed a moderate but significant shortening of TCRB CDR3 length in all four CD4+ subsets. Naive, central memory and regulatory TCRB repertoires appeared more similar among patients than among healthy donors. Shorter templates might have been favored by PCR, but patient and control samples were amplified and corrected together, so both groups would have been affected equally by any skew.

Spanning cysteine to phenylalanine, the CDR3 consists of 15 amino acids. Only the CDR3 region is kept as DNA, spanning 45 bases read in frame from base 1. V is trimmed back by 7 bases and J by 3 bases, and the junction contains 8 bases that no gene match accounts for. CDR1 is given as SGHTA and CDR2 as FQGNSA, both from the germline V gene. Each donor gave one peripheral blood draw, approximately 110 mL on average, collected into heparinised tubes. A BD FACSAria II was used to sort naive, central memory, regulatory and stem cell-like memory CD4+ T cells with a panel that included CD45RO, CCR7, CD25, CD127, CD95 and CD27. A purity above 98% was achieved for all sorted populations. PBMCs were isolated immediately by Lymphoprep density gradient centrifugation and stained directly without culture. So that batch effects would be minimized, each experiment stained and sorted samples in pairs, pairing one healthy donor with one patient.

The entire isolated RNA was reverse transcribed using the High Capacity cDNA Reverse Transcription Kit, and thus expressed TCRB transcripts were sequenced. Naive, central memory and regulatory T cell samples underwent deep immunoSEQ sequencing, averaging around 3.6 million total reads per sample. Sorted cells were lysed in RLT buffer, and RNA was extracted using DNase-treated RNeasy Micro or Mini kits according to cell number. To prevent cross-contamination, every cell subset was processed on its own, while patient and healthy donor samples were processed together. The immunoSEQ multiplex PCR was used to amplify TCRB sequences from cDNA, yielding 87-bp fragments that span the CDR3 region. Amplicons were sequenced on the Illumina HiSeq platform. As for the authors' bioinformatics: Synthetic template baselines were used to correct PCR bias computationally, reads within Hamming distance 2 were collapsed, and singletons that could not be merged were discarded. Reads were aligned against IMGT so that V, D and J genes, CDR3 length and insertions or deletions at six rearrangement sites could be assigned. Within each subset, clonotype counts were normalized to the number of sorted cells before true diversity and Gini coefficients were calculated with the tcR R package. The overlap coefficient, calculated on TCRB nucleotide sequences, was used to quantify repertoire sharing. Out-of-frame TCRB sequences from naive cells were analyzed as a proxy for the pre-selection repertoire. The table was pulled from immuneACCESS by TCRdb, which kept in-frame rearrangements only. Such tables lose some clones; where checked, under half of the loss comes from unresolved V genes, and the rest has no known cause. The DNA gave D and trimming, while V, J and clone size come from that table. The sample table holds 250,000 or so clones, of which around 14% were seen once. The top ten hold about 0.02% of the sample.

The sequence joins TRBV7-2 to TRBJ2-1, with 8 bases matching TRBD2. The sequencing input was naive CD4+ T cells from blood. This specimen's cell subset or site label, per the study, means: true naive CD4+ T cells. This sequence was found in a man aged 25 to 45 with type 1 diabetes. Read as DNA, the sequence is TGTGCCAGCACCCGAGGACTAGCAGGCTACAATGAGCAGTTCTTC. The translation is CASTRGLAGYNEQFF.